Sequencing of this TCR beta chain was carried out in a study of T cells in Graves' hyperthyroidism and ophthalmopathy. The CDR3 is 11 amino acids. Germline V gives CDR1 DFQATT, CDR2 SNEGSKA (reference sequence). The ends were cut back, 7 bases at V and 2 bases at J, with 8 bases in the middle. Every diagnosis used clinical symptoms, serum thyroxine and TRAb, thyroid ultrasound and orbital computed tomography. Template material for amplifying TCR beta CDR3 regions consisted of RNA transcripts. RT-PCR in the first round (using the HTBI primer set) targeted the TCR CDR3. TCRdb processed the multiplex PCR reads anew with MiXCR; each CDR3 protein has one entry. The sample yields more than 75,000 distinct CDR3 sequences, about half seen once.

The chain combines TRBV20-1 with TRBJ2-5; the D gene is possibly TRBD1 (5 bases). The receptor comes from a woman aged 40 to 50 with Graves' hyperthyroidism. The sequenced sample consisted of blood. CDR3 sequence reads: CSGQIQETQYF. CDR3 DNA: TGCAGTGGACAGATACAAGAGACCCAGTACTTC.